This TCR beta chain was sequenced for a study of T cell changes during pregnancy in multiple sclerosis. Germline CDR1 and CDR2: KGHSH and LQKENI. The CDR3 is made up of 17 amino acids. Germline trimming cut 1 base from V and 6 bases from J; bases unmatched to any gene: 12. The table came from immunoSEQ multiplex PCR; TCRdb's copy has only in-frame clones and leaves some out. The repertoire holds tens of thousands of clones, with about nine tenths as singletons. The sample here was peripheral blood, taken in the third trimester of pregnancy. This clonotype was obtained from a female donor in good health, enrolled as a control in a pregnancy study. This chain uses TRBV18 with TRBJ2-1, with 7 bases matching TRBD2. CDR3 DNA: TGTGCCAGCTCACCACACCCGCGGGAGTTAGTCACCAATGAGCAGTTCTTC. Its protein product is CASSPHPRELVTNEQFF.